This TCR beta chain was profiled in a study of T-cell reconstitution after alpha-beta-depleted transplantation in children. The CDR3 runs to 20 residues. Trimming removed 0 bases at V and 7 bases at J, with 30 bases between. Germline CDR1 MNHEY, CDR2 SMNVEV (reference sequence). During its preparation, the TCRbeta library received unique molecular identifiers. TCRdb reprocessed the PCR reads with MiXCR, giving one entry per CDR3 protein. The sample lists a few hundred thousand distinct CDR3 sequences; about 17% were seen once. V usage is TRBV27 and J usage is TRBJ1-1; a possible D gene is TRBD1 (6 bases). Material: PBMCs from the stem cell graft donor, obtained from the stem cell graft. This TCR was recovered from a human donor who donated a stem cell graft to a child with acute lymphoblastic leukemia. The CDR3 DNA follows: TGTGCCAGCAGTTTATCGGGCCCTCTCCACAGGGAAGCAGGGGTCAGTGAAGCTTTCTTT. Its translation: CASSLSGPLHREAGVSEAFF.